These T cell receptor beta chains were read from a single sample in a study of identical twins. TCRdb itself ran the 5' RACE reads through MiXCR, one entry per CDR3 protein. The sample holds roughly 630,000 distinct CDR3 sequences, roughly 6.6% seen once. These data are also associated with another study on yellow fever vaccine responses in identical twins.

The sample consisted of PBMCs. The receptors here all came from a woman between 18 and 29 years old in good health. Both conserved end residues are part of each CDR3. Fields, in order: V gene, D gene, CDR3 length, CDR3 protein. D genes are given only for firm matches.

>TRBV12-3/TRBV12-4|.|15
CASSPLGSPNTEAFF
>TRBV3-1|TRBD2|15
CASSQGRSGAETQYF
>TRBV12-3/TRBV12-4|TRBD2|19
CASIPPGTSGGAGTGELFF
>TRBV12-3/TRBV12-4|.|18
CASTKDRLLQKIHNEQFF
>TRBV12-3/TRBV12-4|.|14
CASSLAGQNTEAFF
>TRBV7-9|TRBD2|17
CASSSAGASLQPNEQFF
>TRBV4-1|.|17
CASSQAPGAESFNTQYF
>TRBV5-1|.|15
CASSLAQGTNTEAFF
>TRBV11-3|.|16
CASSLGVFGQVETQYF
>TRBV9|.|15
CASSVMGLSYNEQFF
>TRBV7-9|TRBD1|15
CASSRDGQGSDEQFF
>TRBV29-1|.|13
CSVGQSLYNEQFF
>TRBV7-9|.|11
CASSQEGEQYF
>TRBV9|.|14
CASSSGLGADEQYF
>TRBV24-1|TRBD1|16
CATSDSDRGLYNEQFF
>TRBV28|.|14
CASSRHGRTDTQYF
>TRBV7-9|TRBD2|16
CASRAGGGMRTDTQYF
>TRBV10-1|.|14
CASSESLDSYEQYF
>TRBV7-9|TRBD1|17
CASSLGGHRGMNTEAFF
>TRBV3-1|.|13
CASSLLSGNTIYF
>TRBV7-9|.|14
CASSAGAQNTEAFF
>TRBV20-1|.|13
CSARSWQDEKLFF
>TRBV14|.|13
CASSQDVGLAQYF
>TRBV29-1|TRBD1|12
CSGDRGDGGYTF
>TRBV7-6|TRBD1|14
CASSPNRGSGELFF
>TRBV10-3|TRBD1|16
CAISRIQGQPNYGYTF
>TRBV10-2|.|14
CASSEGMGSYEQYF
>TRBV12-3/TRBV12-4|.|16
CASISLADWNTDTQYF
>TRBV19|.|13
CAIKSSDNNEQFF
>TRBV5-1|.|15
CASSLGSAANNEQFF
>TRBV14|.|12
CASSRPGHPLHF
>TRBV3-1|TRBD1|14
CASRPPGQGDIQYF
>TRBV6-2/TRBV6-3|TRBD1|14
CASSSGQDFQPQHF
>TRBV6-5|TRBD1|14
CASNRDSRLETQYF
>TRBV12-3/TRBV12-4|.|12
CASSIDQETQYF
>TRBV3-1|TRBD2|15
CASSQDERGEETQYF
>TRBV29-1|.|14
CSVEDGTSGNTIYF
>TRBV11-2|TRBD1|16
CASSFDRGSNTGELFF
>TRBV29-1|.|12
CSTDSAPGGYTF
>TRBV7-9|.|15
CASSLRATGLETQYF
>TRBV2|.|13
CASSEVGNTEAFF
>TRBV10-3|TRBD2|15
CAIKSGTSGYNEQFF
>TRBV28|TRBD1|15
CASSSPDRVTYEQYF
>TRBV24-1|.|13
CATSDLGTGELFF
>TRBV20-1|.|11
CSAATSGPQHF
>TRBV7-9|.|14
CASSPGQLDTEAFF
>TRBV29-1|.|12
CSVQGAKNIQYF
>TRBV20-1|TRBD2|18
CSARDRASGRMGADEQFF
>TRBV4-1|.|14
CASSQGSGATEAFF
>TRBV19|.|17
CASSVTGEVWMNTEAFF
>TRBV10-2|.|15
CASRGTGAPQETQYF
>TRBV6-1|.|15
CASSVKAGEADTQYF
>TRBV18|.|13
CASSPYRGETQYF
>TRBV28|TRBD2|14
CASRTSGVADTQYF
>TRBV29-1|TRBD1|13
CSATGQGRNEQFF
>TRBV2|TRBD1|15
CASWGQVFSGNTIYF